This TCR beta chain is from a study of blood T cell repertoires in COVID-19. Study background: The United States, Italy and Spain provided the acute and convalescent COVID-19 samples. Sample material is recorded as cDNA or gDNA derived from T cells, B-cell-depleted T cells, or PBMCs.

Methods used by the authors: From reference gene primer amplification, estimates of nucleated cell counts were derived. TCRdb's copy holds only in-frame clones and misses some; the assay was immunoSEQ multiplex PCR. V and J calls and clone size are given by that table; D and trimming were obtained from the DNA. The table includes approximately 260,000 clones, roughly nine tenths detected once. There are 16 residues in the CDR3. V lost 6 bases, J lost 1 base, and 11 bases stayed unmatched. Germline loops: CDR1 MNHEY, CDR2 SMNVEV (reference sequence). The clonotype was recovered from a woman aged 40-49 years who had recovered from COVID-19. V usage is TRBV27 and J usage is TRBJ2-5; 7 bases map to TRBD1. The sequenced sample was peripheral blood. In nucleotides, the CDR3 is TGTGCCAGCAGGGGCCGGGACAGCTTACTCCAAGAGACCCAGTACTTC. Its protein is CASRGRDSLLQETQYF.